The T cell receptor beta chain under discussion was sequenced for a study of shared clonotypes between healthy human individuals. Study observations and caveats: Generally, naive subsets (rather than memory subsets) showed larger estimated richness.

The DNA input per sorted-subset replicate PCR was roughly 210 ng, corresponding to some 33,000 T cell genomes. TCRdb keeps only in-frame clones here, not all; method: immunoSEQ multiplex PCR. In the table there are around 2.3 million clones, almost 96% of which are singletons. The V gene's germline CDR1 is SGHVT and CDR2 SQSDAQ. The V segment lost 5 bases and the J segment 1 base; nucleotides outside the gene matches: 5. The CDR3 is 15 residues long. Donation came from healthy HIV-negative adults that had no recent acute infections or vaccinations. CD4+ cells yielded CD45RA+ naive and CD45RA-negative memory subsets. For this clone: Antigen unknown.

This clonotype was sampled from a man aged 18 to 35 in good health. Sequencing input: naive CD4+ T cells sorted from blood. The subset is: CD45RA+ positively selected. The V and J genes are TRBV7-4 and TRBJ2-3; 8 nucleotides line up with TRBD1. CDR3 in amino acids: CASSQGAGCTDTQYF. For the CDR3, the DNA is TGTGCCAGCAGCCAGGGGGCGGGATGCACAGATACGCAGTATTTT.